This section outlines one T cell receptor (beta chain) sequence together with its context. Compared with germline, one end of the junction differs, possibly owing to a read error. The sample is drawn from a study of Graves' ophthalmopathy and Graves' hyperthyroidism. The germline V gene encodes CDR1 LGHNA and CDR2 YSLEER. The CDR3 length is 13 residues. Patients were diagnosed from clinical symptoms, serum thyroxine, TRAb, thyroid ultrasound and orbital computed tomography. Amplification of the TCR beta CDR3 regions used RNA transcripts (as template). In the first round, RT-PCR was carried out with HTBI primers, and a multiplex PCR formed the second round. MiXCR, run by TCRdb on the multiplex PCR reads, gives a single entry per CDR3 protein. Of 650,000 to 900,000 distinct CDR3 sequences in the sample, roughly two fifths were seen once.

The rearrangement links TRBV4-3 to TRBJ1-2; 7 bases match TRBD1. This clonotype was sampled from an adult man with Graves' ophthalmopathy. The sequenced sample consisted of peripheral blood. The CDR3 spells CASTQTGAYGYTF. The CDR3 DNA sequence: TGCGCCAGCACCCAAACAGGGGCCTATGGCTACACCTTC.